This T cell receptor (beta chain) was identified in a study of CD8 T cells in ankylosing spondylitis. Each CDR3 protein gets one entry after TCRdb re-called the 5' RACE reads with MiXCR. The repertoire holds roughly 150,000 distinct CDR3 sequences, with roughly 6.6% as singletons. Trimming pared 1 base from V and 3 bases from J, leaving 6 bases between. Per the germline V gene, CDR1 is MDHEN and CDR2 is SYDVKM. CDR3 length: 13 residues. The source material was blood, either unsorted or a sorted T cell fraction (not recorded which). The gene calls are TRBV28 and TRBJ1-1; unclear D gene. This receptor was taken from a female donor with ankylosing spondylitis or in good health (not recorded which). CDR3 DNA sequence: TGTGCCAGCAGTTTATACCGAGACACTGAAGCTTTCTTT. Amino acids: CASSLYRDTEAFF.